One sample yielded the 5 T cell receptor beta chains listed below, sequenced in a study of CXCR3-negative and CXCR3-positive naive CD8 T cells. The authors prepared UMI-labeled TRB cDNA libraries by 5' RACE. TCRdb reprocessed the 5' RACE reads and keeps a single row for each CDR3 protein, giving no DNA. In all, the sample yields just under 9,000 distinct CDR3 sequences. The material sequenced was naive CXCR3- CD8+ T cells from blood. Indicated subset: CD45RO-CCR7+CD27+CD95- naive CD8+ T cells lacking CXCR3 (TNR3-). The receptors come from a human donor in good health. Some clones in this sample may be carry-over from other donors' samples.

This chain links TRBV11-2 with TRBJ2-7. The CDR3 consists of 14 residues. Germline CDR1 SGHAT, CDR2 FQNNGV. CDR3 residues: CASSLWEPIYEQYF.

By frequency, this clonotype registers medium-sized. The chain has TRBV3-1 and TRBJ2-5; TCRdb picks TRBD1, but there is no DNA to check that call. The CDR3 is 15 residues long. CDR1 is LGHDT, CDR2 YNNKEL, per germline (reference sequence). CDR3 sequence reads: CASSQDAGGRQTQYF.

This clonotype is classed as medium-sized by frequency. The rearrangement joins TRBV7-6 to TRBJ2-1; TCRdb's D gene call, TRBD2, goes unchecked for lack of DNA. Germline CDR1 and CDR2: SGHVS and FNYEAQ. CDR3 length equals 17 residues. This CDR3 reads CASSPGTSGRAVNEQFF.

The V call is TRBV9, the J call TRBJ2-7; TCRdb returns TRBD2, unconfirmable since there is no DNA. Germline CDR1 is SGDLS and CDR2 is YYNGEE. CDR3 length equals 15 residues. The CDR3 spells CASSPSGRTDYEQYF.

This clonotype is deemed medium-sized by its frequency. The V and J genes are TRBV29-1 and TRBJ1-1; TCRdb calls TRBD1, which cannot be checked without DNA. CDR1 SQVTM and CDR2 ANQGSEA come from the germline V gene. The CDR3 consists of 13 residues. The CDR3 is CSVVDSQYTEAFF. The complete variable domain, with remaining parts taken from reference TRBV29-1 and TRBJ1-1, reads SAVISQKPSRDICQRGTSLTIQCQVDSQVTMMFWYRQQPGQSLTLIATANQGSEATYESGFVIDKFPISRPNLTFSTLTVSNMSPEDSSIYLCSVVDSQYTEAFFGQGTRLTVV.